This T cell receptor (beta chain) comes out of a study of read filtering for tumor transcriptome and immune sequencing. As for the study in general: RNA-seq yielded only roughly 75 to 1273 TCR reads, IR-seq about 3.5 to 10.27 million.

This library used approximately 370 ng RNA and molecular barcoded adaptors spanning alpha/delta and beta/gamma chains. TCRdb recomputed calls from the reads with MiXCR, one row per CDR3 protein. The sample has fewer than 50,000 distinct CDR3 sequences, approximately 15% seen once. The CDR3 consists of 13 residues. In germline, CDR1 is SGHAT, CDR2 FQNNGV. In its sample, this clonotype was seen a few times. Sequence at one end of the junction differs from germline and may be a read error. The sequence came from a donor aged 40 or over with multiple myeloma. What was sequenced was a population of CD138-negative cells sorted from bone marrow. The chain couples TRBV11-2 to TRBJ2-6, with D uncertain. The CDR3 DNA sequence: TGTGCCAGCAACTTAGTCGTGGCCAACGTCCTGACTTTC. Its protein is CASNLVVANVLTF.